One and the same sample provided the 21 T cell receptor beta chains below, sequenced in a study of PD-1 blockade in classical Hodgkin lymphoma. Time point meaning: cycle 4 day 1 (C4D1), after more than five weeks of nivolumab. Each patient relapsed following autologous stem cell transplantation, and prior brentuximab vedotin exposure differed. Assay: immunoSEQ multiplex PCR; the TCRdb copy retains only in-frame clones and omits some. In the table there are tens of thousands of clones, around 90% of which are singletons. Sequencing was performed on peripheral blood mononuclear cells (PBMCs), taken before the fourth cycle of nivolumab. These receptor sequences come from a human donor with classical Hodgkin lymphoma.

The genes are TRBV6-1 and TRBJ1-2, with D possibly matching TRBD1 (5 bases). Between the trimmed V and J ends, which lost 6 bases and 4 bases, there was a span of 12 bases. Germline V gene data show CDR1 as MNHNS and CDR2 as SASEGT. This CDR3 is built from 13 residues. CDR3 region: CASSGRGGYGYTF. CDR3 in DNA: TGTGCCAGCAGCGGCCGGGGGGGCTATGGCTACACCTTC.

This rearrangement joins TRBV28 to TRBJ1-4, with 10 bases lining up with TRBD1. Germline V lookup: CDR1 MDHEN, CDR2 SYDVKM. The CDR3 runs to 15 residues. Trimming cost V 5 bases and J 8 bases; bases outside gene matches: 8. CDR3 amino acids: CASSPPGTGEEKLFF. The CDR3 DNA reads as TGTGCCAGCAGTCCTCCCGGGACAGGGGAGGAAAAACTGTTTTTT.

V usage is TRBV5-6 and J usage is TRBJ1-1, with 8 bases matching TRBD1. In germline, CDR1 is SGHDT, CDR2 YYEEEE. The trim removed 4 bases at V and 4 bases at J, leaving 15 bases unmatched. This CDR3 has 17 amino acids. The CDR3 loop is CASSEPFRTGMGTEAFF. The CDR3 nucleotides are TGTGCCAGCAGCGAGCCTTTCAGGACAGGGATGGGCACTGAAGCTTTCTTT. The full variable domain, in which reference TRBV5-6 and TRBJ1-1 provide the parts outside the CDR3, is DAGVTQSPTHLIKTRGQQVTLRCSPKSGHDTVSWYQQALGQGPQFIFQYYEEEERQRGNFPDRFSGHQFPNYSSELNVNALLLGDSALYLCASSEPFRTGMGTEAFFGQGTRLTVV.

The chain combines TRBV6-1 with TRBJ1-3; D is perhaps TRBD1 (5 bases). The CDR3 spans 13 residues. Trimming left V 3 bases short and J 13 bases short, with 16 bases between. Germline V gene sequence: CDR1 MNHNS, CDR2 SASEGT. CDR3 residues: CASSDPRTFEIYF. CDR3 in DNA: TGTGCCAGCAGTGATCCCCGGACATTCGAAATATATTTT.

The chain carries TRBV11-2 and TRBJ1-6; the match to TRBD1 covers 9 bases. Germline V gene sequence: CDR1 SGHAT, CDR2 FQNNGV. J gave up 5 bases and V 5 bases, and 16 bases lay outside the gene matches. The CDR3 consists of 19 residues. The CDR3 spells CASSPTGTGTFWDNSPLHF. In DNA form, the CDR3 reads TGTGCCAGCAGCCCAACCGGGACAGGGACCTTTTGGGATAATTCACCCCTCCACTTT.

This clone was picked up one time. V and J are TRBV5-4 and TRBJ2-7; D is ambiguous. Germline V gene lookup returns CDR1 SGHNT and CDR2 YYREEE (reference sequence). Trimming took off 2 bases at V and 3 bases at J, with 15 bases between the two ends. The CDR3 contains 15 residues. For the CDR3, the DNA is TGTGCCAGCAGCTTACTGCCACGATCTGACTACGAGCAGTACTTC. This sequence encodes CASSLLPRSDYEQYF.

The rearrangement joins TRBV4-1 to TRBJ1-1; D is undetermined. This CDR3 spans 14 amino acids. V gave up 2 bases and J gave up 4 bases, with 11 bases separating them. CDR1 and CDR2 from the germline V gene are MGHRA and YSYEKL. CDR3 amino acids: CASSQMGFSTEAFF. For the CDR3, the DNA is TGCGCCAGCAGCCAAATGGGGTTTAGCACTGAAGCTTTCTTT.

The chain uses TRBV5-1 and TRBJ2-2; unclear D gene. The V and J ends lost 1 base and 3 bases respectively, with 10 bases between them. Germline loops: CDR1 SGHRS, CDR2 YFSETQ. This CDR3 is 15 amino acids long. This CDR3 reads CASSLSPKDTGELFF. Here the CDR3 DNA reads TGCGCCAGCAGCTTGTCCCCTAAGGACACCGGGGAGCTGTTTTTT.

J is TRBJ1-1 and V is TRBV7-9; the D is unclear. Looked up from germline, CDR1 is SEHNR and CDR2 is FQNEAQ (reference sequence). CDR3 length: 13 residues. The V gene lost 3 bases and the J gene lost 3 bases, with 8 bases spanning the gap. The CDR3 DNA is TGTGCCAGCAGCTTCGTCCCGGACACTGAAGCTTTCTTT. This codes for CASSFVPDTEAFF.

The genes are TRBV12-5 and TRBJ1-4; D call uncertain. The V and J ends lost 7 bases and 8 bases respectively, with 8 bases between them. Germline V CDR1 and CDR2: LGHNT, FRNRAP. The CDR3 loop spans 11 amino acids. The CDR3 bases are TGTGCTAGTGCCCTAGACGAAAAACTGTTTTTT. Residues: CASALDEKLFF.

The chain carries TRBV19 and TRBJ2-5; 9 nucleotides match TRBD2. The CDR3 is 17 residues long. J gave up 5 bases and V 5 bases, and 15 bases lay outside the gene matches. CDR1 LNHDA and CDR2 SQIVND come from the germline V gene (reference sequence). CDR3 protein: CASSEGRQAGGKETQYF. The CDR3 DNA reads as TGTGCCAGTAGTGAAGGACGACAGGCGGGGGGGAAGGAGACCCAGTACTTC.

The chain employs TRBV30 and TRBJ1-5, with D possibly being TRBD1 (5 bases). Trimming took 2 bases from V and 5 from J, leaving 10 bases between them. The CDR3 totals 13 residues. CDR1 is GTSNPN and CDR2 is SVGIG in the germline V gene (reference sequence). In nucleotides, the CDR3 is TGTGCCTGGAGTTTTGACAGACATCAGCCCCAGCATTTT. Encoded protein: CAWSFDRHQPQHF. Full variable domain (outside the CDR3, taken from reference TRBV30 and TRBJ1-5): SQTIHQWPATLVQPVGSPLSLECTVEGTSNPNLYWYRQAAGRGLQLLFYSVGIGQISSEVPQNLSASRPQDRQFILSSKKLLLSDSGFYLCAWSFDRHQPQHFGDGTRLSIL.

The chain recombines TRBV7-9 with TRBJ2-1; perhaps TRBD2 as D (5 bases). Trimming took off 1 base at V and 1 base at J, with 11 bases between the two ends. Germline-derived CDR1 and CDR2 are SEHNR and FQNEAQ (reference sequence). CDR3 length: 16 amino acids. The CDR3 DNA follows: TGTGCCAGCAGCTTAGGGTACGGGGAGTCCTACAATGAGCAGTTCTTC. Residues: CASSLGYGESYNEQFF. Full variable domain (remainder filled in from reference TRBV7-9 and TRBJ2-1): DTGVSQNPRHKITKRGQNVTFRCDPISEHNRLYWYRQTLGQGPEFLTYFQNEAQLEKSRLLSDRFSAERPKGSFSTLEIQRTEQGDSAMYLCASSLGYGESYNEQFFGPGTRLTVL.

The V and J genes are TRBV7-6 and TRBJ1-5; maybe TRBD1 (6 bases). Per germline, CDR1 SGHVS and CDR2 FNYEAQ. V lost 5 bases and J 4 bases, leaving 12 bases between the germline ends. This CDR3 spans 14 amino acids. CDR3: CASSLQGGNQPQHF. The DNA for the CDR3 is TGTGCCAGCAGCCTACAGGGTGGTAATCAGCCCCAGCATTTT.

J is TRBJ2-5 and V is TRBV28; TRBD2 matches at 11 bases. The ends lost 9 bases at V and 1 base at J; junction bases unmatched: 7. Germline CDR1 reads MDHEN; CDR2 reads SYDVKM. This CDR3 is 15 amino acids long. This chain's CDR3 is CASRLAGGLQETQYF. The CDR3 coding sequence is TGTGCCAGTCGATTAGCGGGGGGGCTCCAAGAGACCCAGTACTTC.

The chain employs TRBV5-1 and TRBJ1-3; D is uncertain. The germline V gene encodes CDR1 SGHRS and CDR2 YFSETQ. The CDR3 length is 17 residues. V was clipped by 0 bases and J by 0 bases, with 13 bases between them. Here the CDR3 reads CASSLAGRLLSGNTIYF. In DNA form, the CDR3 reads TGCGCCAGCAGCTTGGCCGGGAGATTGCTCTCTGGAAACACCATATATTTT.

This clone came up once. This sequence joins TRBV10-3 and TRBJ1-4; 10 nucleotides agree with TRBD1. The CDR3 loop spans 15 amino acids. Germline V gene sequence: CDR1 ENHRY, CDR2 SYGVKD. J was trimmed by 7 bases and V by 3 bases; bases with no gene match: 5. The CDR3 sequence is CAISDRQGAGEKLFF. The CDR3 nucleotides read TGTGCCATCAGTGACCGACAGGGGGCGGGTGAAAAACTGTTTTTT.

V is TRBV19 and J is TRBJ1-3; 8 bases match TRBD1. The J segment lost 2 bases and the V segment lost 3 bases, leaving 3 bases of the junction unmatched. Germline assignment: CDR1 LNHDA and CDR2 SQIVND (reference sequence). This CDR3 comprises 15 residues. The CDR3 spells CASSIDRGPGNTIYF. In DNA form, the CDR3 reads TGTGCCAGTAGTATCGACAGGGGACCTGGAAACACCATATATTTT.

This sequence joins TRBV7-2 and TRBJ2-1, with D perhaps TRBD2 (6 bases). The CDR3 covers 15 residues. In germline, CDR1 is SGHTA, CDR2 FQGNSA. V lost 3 bases and J 4 bases, leaving 13 bases between the germline ends. CDR3 bases: TGTGCCAGCAGCTTTCGGAATCGGGGGTACAATGAGCAGTTCTTC. It specifies CASSFRNRGYNEQFF.

The rearrangement joins TRBV7-9 to TRBJ2-5, with D perhaps matching TRBD2 (6 bases). Trimming removed 2 bases at V and 5 bases at J, with 15 bases between. Germline-derived CDR1 and CDR2 are SEHNR and FQNEAQ (reference sequence). The CDR3 has 15 residues. The DNA of the CDR3 is TGTGCCAGCAGCTTATTATCGGGCGGGGAGGAGACCCAGTACTTC. It translates to CASSLLSGGEETQYF.

The chain combines TRBV27 with TRBJ2-2, with TRBD1 as a possible D gene (6 bases). CDR1 is MNHEY, CDR2 SMNVEV, per germline (reference sequence). The CDR3 length is 14 residues. V lost 5 bases, J lost 4 bases, and 11 bases lay in between. The CDR3: CASSRGHLTGELFF. The CDR3 coding sequence is TGTGCCAGCAGTCGGGGACATCTCACCGGGGAGCTGTTTTTT.